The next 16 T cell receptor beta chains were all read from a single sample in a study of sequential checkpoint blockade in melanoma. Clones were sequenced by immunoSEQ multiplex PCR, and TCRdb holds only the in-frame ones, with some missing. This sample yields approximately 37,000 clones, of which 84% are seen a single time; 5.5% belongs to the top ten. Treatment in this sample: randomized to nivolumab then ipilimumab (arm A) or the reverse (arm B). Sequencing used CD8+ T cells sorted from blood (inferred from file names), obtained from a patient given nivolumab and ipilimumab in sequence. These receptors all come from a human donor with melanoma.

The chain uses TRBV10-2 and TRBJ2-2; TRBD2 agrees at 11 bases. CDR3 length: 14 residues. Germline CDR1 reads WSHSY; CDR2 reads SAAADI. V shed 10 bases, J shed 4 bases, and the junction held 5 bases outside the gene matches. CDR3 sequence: CATMGLAATGELFF. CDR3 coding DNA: TGCGCCACTATGGGACTAGCGGCCACCGGGGAGCTGTTTTTT.

CDR3 in DNA: TGTGCCAGCAGTTTTGGACAGTTGAACACTGAAGCTTTCTTT. Translation: CASSFGQLNTEAFF. This chain uses TRBV27 with TRBJ1-1; TRBD1 is a possible D gene (6 bases). V was cut by 3 bases and J by 0 bases, with 8 bases left in between. Germline CDR1 is MNHEY and CDR2 is SMNVEV (reference sequence). The CDR3 has 14 amino acids.

The CDR3 protein is CASNPGTGGSGGYTF. For the CDR3, the DNA is TGTGCCAGTAATCCGGGGACAGGGGGAAGTGGGGGCTACACCTTC. This sequence joins TRBV19 and TRBJ1-2; 11 positions match TRBD1. The CDR3 has 15 residues. Germline CDR1 and CDR2: LNHDA and SQIVND (reference sequence). Trimming cost V 7 bases and J 8 bases; bases outside gene matches: 12. Complete variable domain (other parts from reference TRBV19 and TRBJ1-2): DGGITQSPKYLFRKEGQNVTLSCEQNLNHDAMYWYRQDPGQGLRLIYYSQIVNDFQKGDIAEGYSVSREKKESFPLTVTSAQKNPTAFYLCASNPGTGGSGGYTFGSGTRLTVV.

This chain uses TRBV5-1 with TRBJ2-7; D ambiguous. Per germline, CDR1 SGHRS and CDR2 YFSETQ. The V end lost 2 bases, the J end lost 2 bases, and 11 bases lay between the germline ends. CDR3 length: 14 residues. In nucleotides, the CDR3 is TGCGCCAGCAGCTTCTGGGCAGAAACCTACGAGCAGTACTTC. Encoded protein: CASSFWAETYEQYF.

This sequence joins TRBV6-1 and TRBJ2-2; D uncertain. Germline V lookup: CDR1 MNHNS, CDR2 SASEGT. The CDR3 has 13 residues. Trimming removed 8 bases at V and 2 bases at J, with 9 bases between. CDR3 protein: CASQEENTGELFF. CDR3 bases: TGTGCCAGCCAAGAGGAAAACACCGGGGAGCTGTTTTTT.

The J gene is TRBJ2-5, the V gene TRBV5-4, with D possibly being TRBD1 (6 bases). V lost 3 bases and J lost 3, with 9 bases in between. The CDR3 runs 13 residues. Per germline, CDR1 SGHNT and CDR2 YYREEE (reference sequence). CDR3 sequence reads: CASSSDREETQYF. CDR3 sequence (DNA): TGTGCCAGCAGCTCGGACAGAGAAGAGACCCAGTACTTC.

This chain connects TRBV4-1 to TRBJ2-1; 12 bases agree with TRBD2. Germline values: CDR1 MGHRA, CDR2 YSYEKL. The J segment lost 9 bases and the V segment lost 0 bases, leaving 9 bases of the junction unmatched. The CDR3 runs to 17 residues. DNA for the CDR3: TGCGCCAGCAGCCAAGATAGAAGACTAGCGGGAGAGTGTGAGCAGTTCTTC. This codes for CASSQDRRLAGECEQFF.

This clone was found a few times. The CDR3 protein is CASSSAGISNYGYTF. The CDR3 bases are TGTGCCAGCAGCTCCGCCGGGATTTCCAACTATGGCTACACCTTC. The chain uses TRBV7-9 and TRBJ1-2; no definite D call. This CDR3 contains 15 residues. V lost 4 bases, J lost 2 bases, and 14 bases lay in between. The germline V gene has CDR1 SEHNR and CDR2 FQNEAQ (reference sequence).

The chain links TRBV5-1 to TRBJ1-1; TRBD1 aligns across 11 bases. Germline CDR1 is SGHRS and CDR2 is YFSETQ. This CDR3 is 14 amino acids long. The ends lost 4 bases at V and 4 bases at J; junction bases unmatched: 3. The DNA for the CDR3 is TGCGCCAGCAGCCCCGGGACAGGGGGCACTGAAGCTTTCTTT. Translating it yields CASSPGTGGTEAFF. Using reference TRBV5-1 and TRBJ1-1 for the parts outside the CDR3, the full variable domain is KAGVTQTPRYLIKTRGQQVTLSCSPISGHRSVSWYQQTPGQGLQFLFEYFSETQRNKGNFPGRFSGRQFSNSRSEMNVSTLELGDSALYLCASSPGTGGTEAFFGQGTRLTVV.

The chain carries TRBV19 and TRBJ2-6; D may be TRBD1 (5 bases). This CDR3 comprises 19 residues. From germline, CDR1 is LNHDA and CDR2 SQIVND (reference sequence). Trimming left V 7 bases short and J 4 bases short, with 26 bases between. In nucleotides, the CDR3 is TGTGCCAGTACCCTCCTAGGGAACAGGCCCTTGGAGGGGGCCAACGTCCTGACTTTC. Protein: CASTLLGNRPLEGANVLTF. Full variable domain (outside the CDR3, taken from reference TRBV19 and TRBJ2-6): DGGITQSPKYLFRKEGQNVTLSCEQNLNHDAMYWYRQDPGQGLRLIYYSQIVNDFQKGDIAEGYSVSREKKESFPLTVTSAQKNPTAFYLCASTLLGNRPLEGANVLTFGAGSRLTVL.

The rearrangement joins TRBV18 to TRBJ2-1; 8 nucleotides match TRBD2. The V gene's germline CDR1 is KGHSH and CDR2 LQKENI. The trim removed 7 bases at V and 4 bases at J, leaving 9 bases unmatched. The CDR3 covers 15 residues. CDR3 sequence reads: CASYPGGDIYNEQFF. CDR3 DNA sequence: TGTGCCAGCTACCCGGGGGGGGACATTTACAATGAGCAGTTCTTC.

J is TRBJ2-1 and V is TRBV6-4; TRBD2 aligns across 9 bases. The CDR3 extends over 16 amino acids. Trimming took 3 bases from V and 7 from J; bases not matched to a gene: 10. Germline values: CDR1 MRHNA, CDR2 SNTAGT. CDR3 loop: CASSDKAGGPRNEQFF. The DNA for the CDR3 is TGTGCCAGCAGTGATAAGGCGGGAGGGCCGAGAAATGAGCAGTTCTTC.

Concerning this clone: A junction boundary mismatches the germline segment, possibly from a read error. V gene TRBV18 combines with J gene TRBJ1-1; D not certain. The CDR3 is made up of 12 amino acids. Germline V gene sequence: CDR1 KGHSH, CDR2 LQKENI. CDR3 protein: CASSPGLVEASF. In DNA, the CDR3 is TGTGCCAGCTCACCAGGTTTGGTTGAAGCTTCCTTT.

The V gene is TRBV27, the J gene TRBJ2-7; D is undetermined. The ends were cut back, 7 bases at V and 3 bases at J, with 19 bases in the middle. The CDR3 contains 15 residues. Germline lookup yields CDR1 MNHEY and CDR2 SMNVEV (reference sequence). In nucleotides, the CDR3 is TGTGCCAGCACCCCTTCCGCCAGTTCCTTCTACGAGCAGTACTTC. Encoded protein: CASTPSASSFYEQYF.

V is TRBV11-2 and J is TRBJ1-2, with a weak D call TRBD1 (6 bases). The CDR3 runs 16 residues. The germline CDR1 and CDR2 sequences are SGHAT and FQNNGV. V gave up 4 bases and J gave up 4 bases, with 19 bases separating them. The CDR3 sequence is CASSSPDTRGTYGYTF. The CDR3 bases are TGTGCCAGCAGCTCTCCTGACACCAGGGGAACCTATGGCTACACCTTC.

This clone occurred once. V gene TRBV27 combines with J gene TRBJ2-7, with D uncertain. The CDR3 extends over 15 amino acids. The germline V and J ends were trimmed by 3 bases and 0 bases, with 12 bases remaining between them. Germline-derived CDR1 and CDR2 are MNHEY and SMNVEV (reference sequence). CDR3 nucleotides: TGTGCCAGCAGTTTTTCGCAACCGAGCTCCTACGAGCAGTACTTC. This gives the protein CASSFSQPSSYEQYF.